The 23 T cell receptor beta chains below all came from one sample that was sequenced in a study of T cell responses to AZD1222 COVID-19 vaccine. Clones were read by immunoSEQ multiplex PCR, and TCRdb kept only the in-frame ones, dropping some. Seen here are 130,000 to 150,000 clones, 90% observed once, and the top ten hold roughly 3.6%. This material consisted of peripheral blood, taken on day 0 of AZD1222 vaccination. The origin of the receptors is an adult in good health.

The table lists this clone with a few counts. This chain joins TRBV2 and TRBJ2-3; 10 bases match TRBD2. The V and J ends lost 8 bases and 3 bases, in that order; junction bases with no gene match: 5. Germline assignment: CDR1 SNHLY and CDR2 FYNNEI. CDR3 length: 14 amino acids. This chain's CDR3 is CASVEGLATDTQYF. The CDR3 DNA reads as TGTGCCAGCGTTGAGGGACTAGCGACAGATACGCAGTATTTT.

The chain combines TRBV4-2 with TRBJ1-6; 12 nucleotides match TRBD1. The germline CDR1 and CDR2 sequences are LGHNA and YNFKEQ. There are 16 residues in the CDR3. J gave up 8 bases and V 1 base, and 3 bases lay outside the gene matches. CDR3 in DNA: TGTGCCAGCAGCCAAGCAGGGACAGGGGGCCATTCACCCCTCCACTTT. It encodes CASSQAGTGGHSPLHF.

V and J are TRBV6-5 and TRBJ1-4; tentative D call: TRBD1 (6 bases). Trimming left V 5 bases short and J 8 bases short, with 12 bases between. The CDR3 totals 13 residues. Germline V CDR1 and CDR2: MNHEY, SVGAGI. The chain's CDR3 is CASSNTGREKLFF. DNA for the CDR3: TGTGCCAGCAGTAACACAGGGAGGGAAAAACTGTTTTTT.

The chain joins TRBV11-3 to TRBJ2-7, with D possibly TRBD2 on 5 matching bases. The CDR3 length is 14 residues. Per the germline V gene, CDR1 is SGHNT and CDR2 is YENEEA. Between the trimmed V and J ends, which lost 4 bases and 0 bases, there was a span of 10 bases. CDR3 in DNA: TGTGCCAGCAGCTCCCTGGCGGGCTCCTACGAGCAGTACTTC. This codes for CASSSLAGSYEQYF.

The V gene is TRBV5-4, the J gene TRBJ1-2; 7 nucleotides match TRBD1. The CDR3 is 13 amino acids. V was pared by 3 bases and J by 8 bases, with 7 bases of the junction left unmatched. The V gene's germline CDR1 is SGHNT and CDR2 YYREEE (reference sequence). The CDR3 DNA reads TGTGCCAGCAGCTCCGACAGGGTAGGGGGCTACACCTTC. Translation: CASSSDRVGGYTF.

This clone was observed once. V gene TRBV9 combines with J gene TRBJ2-4; TRBD1 agrees at 11 bases. This CDR3 has 16 amino acids. The junction had 10 bases not matched to a gene; V was cut back by 3 bases and J by 8 bases. Germline CDR1 SGDLS, CDR2 YYNGEE. This CDR3 reads CASSDGQGASTDIQYF. The DNA for the CDR3 is TGTGCCAGCAGCGACGGACAGGGGGCCTCGACGGACATTCAGTACTTC.

The CDR3 DNA sequence: TGTGCCAGCAGCCCCAAGGAGACCCAGTACTTC. Its protein product is CASSPKETQYF. The chain couples TRBV6-5 to TRBJ2-5; D is unresolved. With 6 bases removed from V and 5 bases from J, the gap between germline ends came to 7 bases. The CDR3 sequence is 11 residues long. The V gene's germline CDR1 is MNHEY and CDR2 SVGAGI.

This chain connects TRBV7-8 to TRBJ2-7, with 11 bases aligning to TRBD2. V lost 2 bases to trimming and J lost 1 base; unmatched junction nucleotides: 7. From germline, CDR1 is SGHVS and CDR2 FQNEAQ. This CDR3 is built from 17 residues. The CDR3 here is CASSLRGLAGGSYEQYF. Written as DNA, the CDR3 is TGTGCCAGCAGCTTAAGGGGGCTAGCGGGGGGATCCTACGAGCAGTACTTC.

The chain carries TRBV10-3 and TRBJ2-7; D gene uncertain. With 2 bases removed from V and 4 bases from J, the gap between germline ends came to 6 bases. From germline, CDR1 is ENHRY and CDR2 SYGVKD. The CDR3 consists of 12 residues. The CDR3 nucleotides read TGTGCCATCAGTGAGCCCATTTACGAGCAGTACTTC. This codes for CAISEPIYEQYF.

The rearrangement joins TRBV3-1 (or the pseudogene TRBV3-2) to TRBJ2-2; TRBD1 aligns across 9 bases. Trimming removed 4 bases from V and 4 bases from J; junction bases left unmatched: 10. This CDR3 has 17 amino acids. Germline lookup yields CDR1 LGHDT and CDR2 YNNKEL (reference sequence). CDR3 residues: CASSREQGAISTGELFF. As DNA, the CDR3 is TGTGCCAGCAGCCGCGAACAGGGGGCGATTTCCACCGGGGAGCTGTTTTTT.

V is TRBV5-1 and J is TRBJ1-1, with TRBD1 matching 7 bases. After removal of 4 bases from V and 8 bases from J, the junction contained 20 bases not matched to a gene. Germline CDR1 is SGHRS and CDR2 is YFSETQ. This CDR3 is 17 amino acids long. The CDR3 DNA reads TGCGCCAGCAGCCCCGGGACAGCACTCCGGGAATATAACGAAGCTTTCTTT. It yields the protein CASSPGTALREYNEAFF.

This clone has more than one count but fewer than ten. The J gene is TRBJ2-1, the V gene TRBV10-3; D remains ambiguous. The germline V gene encodes CDR1 ENHRY and CDR2 SYGVKD. Trimming stripped 4 bases from V and 2 bases from J, with 12 bases between. The CDR3 is 15 amino acids. Here the CDR3 reads CAISGTKGTYNEQFF. The CDR3 DNA sequence: TGTGCCATCAGTGGGACGAAAGGGACCTACAATGAGCAGTTCTTC.

The chain employs TRBV13 and TRBJ2-5; TRBD1 aligns across 9 bases. The CDR3 loop spans 18 amino acids. V lost 4 bases and J lost 4; bases outside the gene matches: 16. Per germline, CDR1 PRHDT and CDR2 FYEKMQ (reference sequence). The CDR3 region is CASSSTGTGLPGRETQYF. In DNA form, the CDR3 reads TGTGCCAGCAGCTCAACCGGGACAGGGTTGCCCGGGCGAGAGACCCAGTACTTC.

The genes are TRBV5-8 and TRBJ1-5; D uncertain. Deletions cut 1 base from V and 0 bases from J, with 17 bases between. Germline loops: CDR1 SGHTS, CDR2 YDEGEE. This CDR3 is built from 18 residues. DNA for the CDR3: TGTGCCAGCAGCTTGAGTCTGGCAGTAGGTTATAGCAATCAGCCCCAGCATTTT. This encodes CASSLSLAVGYSNQPQHF. The whole variable domain, filled in from reference TRBV5-8 and TRBJ1-5, reads EAGVTQSPTHLIKTRGQQATLRCSPISGHTSVYWYQQALGLGLQFLLWYDEGEERNRGNFPPRFSGRQFPNYSSELNVNALELEDSALYLCASSLSLAVGYSNQPQHFGDGTRLSIL.

The chain links TRBV19 to TRBJ2-2, with 9 bases aligning to TRBD2. V lost 4 bases and J lost 5; bases outside the gene matches: 5. Germline CDR1 LNHDA, CDR2 SQIVND (reference sequence). This CDR3 has 15 amino acids. The CDR3 DNA sequence: TGTGCCAGTAGTAGGCTAGCGGGATGGACCGGGGAGCTGTTTTTT. It yields the protein CASSRLAGWTGELFF.

The rearrangement links TRBV12-5 to TRBJ1-1; D call uncertain. V was clipped by 6 bases and J by 8 bases, with 13 bases between them. This CDR3 has 12 amino acids. CDR1 is LGHNT, CDR2 FRNRAP, per germline. For the CDR3, the DNA is TGTGCTAGTGGCTTCACAACGGCGGAAGCTTTCTTT. As protein: CASGFTTAEAFF.

The chain links TRBV5-6 to TRBJ1-2; D is unclear. V shed 4 bases and J shed 3 bases, with 13 bases lying between them. The CDR3 runs 14 residues. CDR1 is SGHDT and CDR2 is YYEEEE in the germline V gene. Here the CDR3 reads CASSLQSWDYGYTF. CDR3 sequence (DNA): TGTGCCAGCAGCCTCCAATCCTGGGACTATGGCTACACCTTC.

The chain uses TRBV12-5 and TRBJ2-5, with unresolved D. CDR1 is LGHNT and CDR2 is FRNRAP in the germline V gene. V was clipped by 3 bases and J by 5 bases, with 13 bases between them. CDR3 size: 14 residues. CDR3 in DNA: TGTGCTAGTGGTTTCCTCCCGGCTACGGAGACCCAGTACTTC. This gives the protein CASGFLPATETQYF.

The sample holds a few counts of this clone. The rearrangement uses TRBV19 and TRBJ2-1; 10 nucleotides match TRBD2. CDR1 and CDR2 from the germline V gene are LNHDA and SQIVND (reference sequence). With 5 bases clipped from V and 6 bases from J, the junction kept 4 bases outside the gene matches. The CDR3 has 14 residues. CDR3 DNA sequence: TGTGCCAGTAGTCCAAGGACTAGCGGCAATGAGCAGTTCTTC. Translation gives CASSPRTSGNEQFF.

V is TRBV9 and J is TRBJ1-3; TRBD1 matches at 9 bases. Germline assignment: CDR1 SGDLS and CDR2 YYNGEE. The CDR3 contains 14 residues. V gave up 2 bases and J gave up 7 bases; unmatched junction bases: 4. The CDR3 region is CASSVSQGANTIYF. CDR3 nucleotides: TGTGCCAGCAGCGTCTCACAGGGGGCTAACACCATATATTTT.

To note about this clone: Other DNA variants within this sample encode the same CDR3. The gene calls are TRBV5-1 and TRBJ1-2; 9 bases are shared with TRBD1. CDR3 length: 14 residues. Germline V gene data show CDR1 as SGHRS and CDR2 as YFSETQ. Trimming removed 0 bases from V and 5 bases from J; junction bases left unmatched: 2. The CDR3 is CASSLEGQGYGYTF. The DNA of the CDR3 is TGCGCCAGCAGCTTGGAGGGACAGGGTTATGGCTACACCTTC.

This clone occurred a few times. The chain uses TRBV18 and TRBJ1-3; D gene unclear. Germline-derived CDR1 and CDR2 are KGHSH and LQKENI. This CDR3 is 14 amino acids long. Trimming pared 3 bases from V and 4 bases from J, leaving 10 bases between. In DNA, the CDR3 is TGTGCCAGCTCACCGCGACGGAACGGAAACACCATATATTTT. Protein product: CASSPRRNGNTIYF. The whole variable domain, remainder taken from reference TRBV18 and TRBJ1-3, is NAGVMQNPRHLVRRRGQEARLRCSPMKGHSHVYWYRQLPEEGLKFMVYLQKENIIDESGMPKERFSAEFPKEGPSILRIQQVVRGDSAAYFCASSPRRNGNTIYFGEGSWLTVV.

This chain connects TRBV10-2 to TRBJ2-4, with 7 bases lining up with TRBD1. CDR3 length: 15 residues. Germline loops: CDR1 WSHSY, CDR2 SAAADI. The J segment lost 1 base and the V segment lost 4 bases, leaving 4 bases of the junction unmatched. CDR3 sequence reads: CASSGGQPAKNIQYF. CDR3 DNA sequence: TGCGCCAGCAGTGGGGGACAGCCGGCCAAAAACATTCAGTACTTC.